A selection of T cell receptor beta chains follows, all from one sample in a study of T-cell memory formation after mild COVID-19. One entry per CDR3 protein, called by TCRdb with MiXCR from the 5' RACE reads. The sample holds some 150,000 distinct CDR3 sequences, roughly 24% seen once. What was sequenced was PBMCs or a T cell subset sorted from them (not recorded which). The receptor set was obtained from an adult woman who had mild COVID-19 (a few samples of this study predate the infection). Cell type and time point are not known. The CDR3 runs from the conserved cysteine through the conserved F or W. The D gene is left open where the match is weak. Rows may omit the clone size; those that give it use once, few, many or a size class.

J	D	size	V	DNA	CDR3
TRBJ1-5	-	few	TRBV5-6	TGTGCCAGCAGCTTAAACCCCCACGGGAGCAATCAGCCCCAGCATTTT	CASSLNPHGSNQPQHF
TRBJ2-6	-	few	TRBV7-9	TGTGCCAGCAGCAAGGATGGGGCCAACGTCCTGACTTTC	CASSKDGANVLTF
TRBJ2-7	-	-	TRBV9	TGTGCCAGCAGCACGGGCCCCGGGCTCGAGCAGTACTTC	CASSTGPGLEQYF
TRBJ2-7	TRBD1	-	TRBV6-1	TGTGCCAGCAGTGAAGCCCATTGGGACAGGGTGGGAGTCTCCTACGAGCAGTACTTC	CASSEAHWDRVGVSYEQYF
TRBJ2-7	-	few	TRBV28	TGTGCCAGCCAGGCAACTACTCGAACTTGGTCCGAGCAGTACTTC	CASQATTRTWSEQYF
TRBJ2-7	-	few	TRBV6-6	TGTGCCAGTAACACAGGGTATGGCGAGCAGTACTTC	CASNTGYGEQYF
TRBJ2-5	-	-	TRBV6-2/TRBV6-3	TGTGCCAGCAGTTCCCTCCTGGGGGCAGAGACCCAGTACTTC	CASSSLLGAETQYF
TRBJ1-2	-	-	TRBV5-1	TGCGCCAGCAGCTTCCGGGACCCTAACTATGGCTACACCTTC	CASSFRDPNYGYTF
TRBJ1-1	TRBD1	few	TRBV14	TGTGCCAGCAGCCAAGGACAGGGAATATCTGAAGCTTTCTTT	CASSQGQGISEAFF
TRBJ2-7	-	-	TRBV6-6	TGTGCCAGCAGTCCGGGAGGGACAGGGCACCACGAGCAGTACTTC	CASSPGGTGHHEQYF
TRBJ2-5	-	-	TRBV7-9	TGTGCCAGCAGCCCCCGCAGTGCCCACCCCGGCACCCAGTACTTC	CASSPRSAHPGTQYF
TRBJ2-7	-	few	TRBV3-1	TGTGCCAGCAGCCTCAGGGTTGGGGGGAGCTCCTACGAGCAGTACTTC	CASSLRVGGSSYEQYF
TRBJ2-1	-	few	TRBV24-1	TGTGCCACCAGCCCCGGGACGTACAATGAGCAGTTCTTC	CATSPGTYNEQFF
TRBJ2-1	-	once	TRBV6-2/TRBV6-3	TGTGCCAGCACCTATTGGGAGGAGCGTAGTGAGCAGTTCTTC	CASTYWEERSEQFF
TRBJ2-5	TRBD2	few	TRBV7-9	TGTGCCAGCAGCTTAGGACTAGCGGACCAAGAGACCCAGTACTTC	CASSLGLADQETQYF
TRBJ1-2	-	-	TRBV7-8	TGTGCCAGCAGCCGGAATTCGCGACGGATGGACTATGGCTACACCTTC	CASSRNSRRMDYGYTF
TRBJ2-3	-	-	TRBV24-1	TGTGCCACCAGTGTTCCTGGTAGCACAGATACGCAGTATTTT	CATSVPGSTDTQYF
TRBJ2-1	-	-	TRBV5-6	TGTGCCAGCAGTGGTAGGGCAGGCAGGTCCTACAATGAGCAGTTCTTC	CASSGRAGRSYNEQFF
TRBJ1-1	-	few	TRBV27	TGTGCCAGCAGTCACAGGGTTACCGGCACTGAAGCTTTCTTT	CASSHRVTGTEAFF
TRBJ2-1	TRBD2	-	TRBV7-9	TGTGCCAGCAGCTCCCTGGGACTAGCGGGGAGGGGGATCTACAATGAGCAGTTCTTC	CASSSLGLAGRGIYNEQFF
TRBJ1-2	TRBD1	-	TRBV7-6	TGTGCCAGCAGCTTAGGGGACAGCCTTAACTATGGCTACACCTTC	CASSLGDSLNYGYTF
TRBJ1-1	-	-	TRBV9	TGTGCCAGCAGCGACCGGGGGGGGTTCATCACTGAAGCTTTCTTT	CASSDRGGFITEAFF
TRBJ1-5	TRBD1	-	TRBV12-3/TRBV12-4	TGTGCCAGCAGTTTAGCGTTTAGACAGGGTCGGAGCAATCAGCCCCAGCATTTT	CASSLAFRQGRSNQPQHF
TRBJ2-7	TRBD1	-	TRBV9	TGTGCCAGCAGCGTTGGGACAGGGGGGTCCTACGAGCAGTACTTC	CASSVGTGGSYEQYF
TRBJ2-3	TRBD1	few	TRBV7-9	TGTGCCAGCAGCATATGGACAGGGGGCAGGACAGATACGCAGTATTTT	CASSIWTGGRTDTQYF
TRBJ2-7	TRBD2	-	TRBV11-2	TGTGCCAGCAGTTGGGTCCTGAGCGGGGAACGCTACGAGCAGTACTTC	CASSWVLSGERYEQYF
TRBJ1-6	-	few	TRBV27	TGTGCCAGCAGAAGTATAGGGGCCGAGGGGGCCCTCCACTTT	CASRSIGAEGALHF
TRBJ2-7	-	few	TRBV20-1	TGCAGTGCTAGGGGGACCGCGACCTACGAGCAGTACTTC	CSARGTATYEQYF